This T cell receptor (beta chain) is drawn from a study of cytomegalovirus exposure and HLA in healthy donors (dated by TCRdb to the late 2010s). About the full investigation: An earlier analysis of several hundred of the donors reported approximately 300 Gb of sequence data and approximately 120 million unique TCR beta sequences obtained from about 200 million T cells. Among 398 genotyped donors of the cohort, an average of roughly 240,000 unique TCR beta nucleotide sequences were sequenced per donor, 15% to 20% of them non-productive. HLA typing covered class I and class II loci at four-digit resolution. Every discovery cohort repertoire had been produced on one sequencing platform. Of the 398 genotyped donors, less than 90% were placed in the genetic ancestry cluster associated with self-reported Caucasian donors. A handful of DR-DQ haplotypes were handled as single units for association and clustering because linkage in the cohort was strong. The number of donors typed differed by locus, with roughly 620-630 for A, B, C, DRB1 and DQB1, roughly 550 for DQA1, 600 to 610 for DPA1, and some 450 for DPB1. A later genetic analysis took genome-wide SNP genotypes for about three fifths of the 666 donors and used that subset as a discovery cohort. In the later analysis, no new phenotypic data were used to find candidate immune exposures; instead, reliance was placed on TCR beta sequences and their occurrence across donors. The study aimed to test whether signatures of past pathogen exposure could be identified by cataloging public T cell receptors. Alongside the repertoire data, information on donor age, sex, ethnicity and CMV serostatus was compiled. High-throughput TCR immunosequencing, statistical association of individual TCRs with disease status, and machine learning were combined to predict cytomegalovirus infection status. The T cell repertoires of some 700 subjects were profiled by immunosequencing and related to cytomegalovirus serostatus. An early release covering 500 to 750 HLA-typed donors comprised approximately 300 gigabases of sequencing data and 85 million to 100 million unique TCR sequences. A separate validation cohort of roughly 120 different subjects was used in addition to the roughly 720-subject first cohort. To decide whether each TCR beta V gene segment behaved as functional or pseudogenic, an earlier analysis of several hundred of the donors relied on high-throughput TCR beta sequencing. A later analysis re-analyzed previously published TCR beta repertoires from about 730 donors and added high-resolution HLA genotyping to study TCR occurrence patterns. The investigation overall reported the following: In a later analysis, HLA-associated TCR beta chains were found to be more clonally expanded and to have lower generation probabilities than equally common non-associated chains. V-gene and J-gene trimming of TCR beta chains was associated with a missense DCLRE1C variant in a later genetic analysis, and the association was replicated in an independent cohort. In vitro tests confirmed that three of the cytomegalovirus-associated TCR beta chains recognize cytomegalovirus antigens. Assigning TCR associations to individual alleles was difficult when HLA alleles, especially DR and DQ, strongly co-occurred. A further reported finding was that TCR beta sequences accurately predicted the HLA-A and HLA-B alleles for most subjects in the first cohort. The study listed 150 to 200 TCR beta chains as associated with cytomegalovirus. The classifier was reported to diagnose cytomegalovirus status with high specificity and sensitivity in both the original cohort and the validation cohort. This cohort had only TCR beta chains sequenced, and the lack of alpha or paired-chain data limited which features could be detected. A later analysis associated 15,000 to 20,000 TCR beta sequences with specific HLA alleles at a false discovery rate of 0.05. A cluster of highly shared sequence variants was judged likely to be a technical artifact of the sequencing pipeline. Roughly uniform sequencing depth across donors was assumed in presence/absence analyses, although this assumption may not hold. According to a later analysis, most CMV-associated TCR beta chains appeared to be HLA-restricted, and the HLA associations seemed to be driven largely by CMV exposure. Because HLA typing was missing for some donors at each locus, association tests included only the typed subset. In an earlier analysis of 587 of the donors, most TCR beta V segments appeared in productive rearrangements about 87% or about 30% of the time, broadly matching IMGT annotations. Most TCR sequences were observed very rarely across donors, whereas some public TCRs were present in many individuals. Because counts were too low, under 20 rarely observed V segments, including chromosome 9 orphons, were left out of the earlier analysis of approximately 580 of the donors. In a later genetic analysis, fewer N-insertions in productive TCRs were reported among donors in an Asian-associated ancestry cluster than the 666-donor mean. According to a later analysis, parvovirus B19, influenza, CMV and Epstein-Barr virus appeared linked to several top co-occurrence clusters. Because the 87-base-pair reads could not distinguish some IMGT-functional V segments, including TRBV6-2 and TRBV6-3, those segments were excluded. It was suggested by the authors that the approach could potentially be generalized to other disease states and immunological phenotypes. In a later analysis, TCR association rates were found to vary across HLA loci, with the most associated TCRs seen for DRB1 alleles and the fewest for HLA-C alleles. Immune exposure information for the cohort was limited to CMV serostatus. Correlated functional status among segregating V segments might be attributable to linkage disequilibrium, but an unknown experimental factor could not be ruled out.

The method behind the library was the immunoSEQ multiplex PCR assay. The multiplex PCR relied on a mix of 60 forward primers for TCR Vbeta segments and 13 reverse primers for TCR Jbeta segments. The CDR3 region of rearranged TCR beta genes was amplified from genomic DNA with a multiplex PCR assay. On the Illumina HiSeq System, the amplified TCR beta libraries were sequenced as 87-base-pair reads. In the authors' own workflow: A later analysis counted tens of millions of unique TCR beta chains across the roughly 700 repertoires, and around 12 million of these chains were shared by at least two donors. A nearest-neighbor algorithm error-corrected the raw reads and collapsed the reads into unique sequences, merging closely related sequences to remove PCR and sequencing errors. V, D and J gene segments were assigned by aligning CDR3 sequences to IMGT reference sequences. For a sequence to be retained, a match of at least six nucleotides to both a V gene segment and a J gene segment was required. Rearrangements were called productive when the CDR3 lacked stop codons and stayed in frame with V and J; all others were non-productive. Following IMGT convention, CDR3 was defined as the stretch from the second conserved V-encoded cysteine to the conserved J-encoded phenylalanine. In an earlier analysis of 550 to 650 of the donors, sequences lacking an unambiguous match to a single V gene segment were excluded. An earlier analysis of several hundred of the donors called V segments functional above 56.7% productive rearrangements and segregating when the between-donor standard deviation exceeded 5%. A statistical classification framework was developed to diagnose cytomegalovirus status using the catalog of TCR beta chain sequences. A later analysis assigned V and J genes by comparing TCR nucleotide sequences with IMGT/GENE-DB human TR gene sequences. A later analysis assigned CDR3 sequences and most-parsimonious VDJ recombination scenarios with the TCRdist pipeline. In a later analysis, each TCR beta chain was defined by its CDR3 amino acid sequence together with its V-gene family, and reads lacking a unique V-gene family were excluded. To address suspected cross-contamination and a sequencing artifact, a later analysis removed 450 to 700 highly shared, low-generation-probability nucleotide sequences. In a later analysis, a clonal expansion index for each public chain was calculated from normalized within-repertoire ranks of inferred template counts. In a later analysis, generation probabilities were computed using a VDJ recombination model fitted to out-of-frame rearrangements, and the results were checked against IGoR. Hypergeometric tests were used in a later analysis to score TCR-TCR, TCR-HLA and TCR-CMV co-occurrence, with a repertoire-size bias correction applied to the TCR pairs. In a later analysis, false discovery rates were estimated by permuting HLA or CMV assignments 20 times. In a later analysis, co-occurring TCRs were grouped with DBSCAN, and TCRdist sequence similarity was added when clustering was performed within HLA-allele-positive subsets. Repertoires with fewer than 30,000 or more than 120,000 public chains, plus five repertoires with anomalous nucleotide sharing, were excluded from co-occurrence clustering. Sourced from immuneACCESS, this table was stored by TCRdb with only in-frame sequences that have V and J called. A share of the clones is absent; for the studies checked, an unresolved V gene accounts for under half, and the remainder has no known explanation. The DNA was the basis for D and trimming; V, J and clone size are from that table. This sample comprises around 220,000 clones, less than 80% of them detected only once. The ten largest clones add up to approximately 0.22% of the sample.

The cohort comprised under 700 healthy bone marrow donors. Cohort members were all nominally healthy when sampled, although unrecorded immune exposures were likely present. The donor tested CMV seronegative, placing the donor among the 350 or so seronegative members of the cohort. A peripheral blood sample was provided by each donor, and peripheral blood mononuclear cells were used for TCR beta sequencing. Genomic DNA was extracted from the blood cell samples with the Qiagen DNeasy Blood Extraction Kit. This clone was recorded only once. This clone's antigen is unknown. No per-base quality is available; no much larger clone lies one base away. Taken from the germline V gene, the CDR1 and CDR2 loops are SGHTA and FQGTGA. The CDR3 sequence holds 16 residues, the cysteine and phenylalanine included. Just the 48-base CDR3 DNA is kept, in frame starting at base 1. For this chain, trimming is 0 bases at the V end and 7 bases at the J end, and the number of junction bases without a gene match is 11.

Recombination joined TRBV7-3 with TRBJ1-2; TRBD1 matches 7 bases in the middle. Sequenced sample: PBMCs. The receptor comes from a girl aged 2-10 years in good health and CMV-seronegative. This receptor carries the CDR3 CASSLTHHRGIVGYTF. The sequenced DNA is TGTGCCAGCAGCTTAACCCATCACAGGGGAATCGTTGGCTACACCTTC.